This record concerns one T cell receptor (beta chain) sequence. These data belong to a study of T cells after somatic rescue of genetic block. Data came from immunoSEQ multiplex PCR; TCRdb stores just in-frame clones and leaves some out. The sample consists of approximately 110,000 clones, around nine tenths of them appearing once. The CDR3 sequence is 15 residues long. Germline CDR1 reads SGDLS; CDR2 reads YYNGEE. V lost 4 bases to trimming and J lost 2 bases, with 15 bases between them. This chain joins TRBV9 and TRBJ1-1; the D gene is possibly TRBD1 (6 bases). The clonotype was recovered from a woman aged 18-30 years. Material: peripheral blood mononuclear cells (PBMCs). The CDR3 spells CASSSRGVDNTEAFF. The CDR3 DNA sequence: TGTGCCAGCAGCTCGAGGGGGGTCGACAACACTGAAGCTTTCTTT. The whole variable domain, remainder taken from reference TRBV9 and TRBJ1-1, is DSGVTQTPKHLITATGQRVTLRCSPRSGDLSVYWYQQSLDQGLQFLIQYYNGEERAKGNILERFSAQQFPDLHSELNLSSLELGDSALYFCASSSRGVDNTEAFFGQGTRLTVV.